Described below is a single TCR beta chain sequence and its context. The CDR3 is 20 residues long. Germline assignment: CDR1 SGHVS and CDR2 FNYEAQ. The ends lost 1 base at V and 4 bases at J; junction bases unmatched: 14. This sample stems from a study of blood T cell repertoires in COVID-19. Repertoires were generated with immunoSEQ multiplex PCR, while TCRdb's copy carries only in-frame clones and drops some. The data contain approximately 230,000 clones, about 91% of them singletons. Sequenced sample: peripheral blood. The clonotype comes from a young woman with COVID-19, enrolled during active disease. This chain joins TRBV7-6 and TRBJ2-3; TRBD2 aligns across 13 bases. CDR3 region: CASSLGVLAGGAFSPDTQYF. CDR3 in DNA: TGTGCCAGCAGCTTAGGTGTACTAGCGGGGGGGGCTTTCTCTCCAGATACGCAGTATTTT.